This T cell receptor (beta chain) was captured in a study of OX40 agonist ivuxolimab in advanced cancers. Study-wide background: Ivuxolimab is a fully human IgG2 antibody that activates OX40 (CD134).

Details on this clone: Its antigen is unidentified.

Germline V gene sequence: CDR1 MRHNA, CDR2 SNTAGT. This CDR3 has 12 residues. With 6 bases removed from V and 6 bases from J, the gap between germline ends came to 12 bases. Data came from immunoSEQ multiplex PCR; TCRdb stores just in-frame clones and leaves some out. The sample consists of about 26,000 clones, 75% to 90% of them appearing once. Study-wide results and caveats: At 0.1 to 3.0 mg/kg and by week 6, CD4+ and CD8+ T cells in the blood had expanded clonally. Patients who responded partially at 0.1-3.0 mg/kg showed clonal expansion ranking among the lowest.

Sequenced material: CD4+ or CD8+ T cells sorted from blood, taken in a trial of the OX40 agonist ivuxolimab. The chain carries TRBV6-4 and TRBJ2-7, with D maybe TRBD2 (6 bases). The TCR comes from an adult with an advanced solid tumor such as melanoma, head and neck, liver or kidney cancer. CDR3 DNA sequence: TGTGCCAGCAGGACCGGGACTGCCGAGCAGTACTTC. Translation: CASRTGTAEQYF.